One and the same sample provided the 12 T cell receptor beta chains below, sequenced in a study of blood T cell repertoires in COVID-19. Data came from immunoSEQ multiplex PCR; TCRdb stores just in-frame clones and leaves some out. The table shows under 200,000 clones, with about 89% occurring only once. Material for sequencing was PBMCs or T cells enriched from blood (not recorded which). These receptors were obtained from a woman in her late teens or twenties who had recovered from COVID-19.

The chain combines TRBV28 with TRBJ1-2; TRBD1 agrees at 9 bases. Germline V lookup: CDR1 MDHEN, CDR2 SYDVKM. Germline trimming cut 5 bases from V and 7 bases from J; bases unmatched to any gene: 14. The CDR3 covers 16 residues. CDR3 sequence (DNA): TGTGCCAGCAGTCCTCCGGGACAGGGCATTACAAGTGGCTACACCTTC. Translated, it gives CASSPPGQGITSGYTF.

This rearrangement joins TRBV4-1 to TRBJ1-2, with D tentatively TRBD1 (5 bases). The CDR3 spans 15 residues. The V gene lost 0 bases and the J gene lost 4 bases, with 12 bases spanning the gap. Germline V CDR1 and CDR2: MGHRA, YSYEKL. The CDR3 bases are TGCGCCAGCAGCCAAGACAGGGCTTCTACCTATGGCTACACCTTC. It yields the protein CASSQDRASTYGYTF.

The chain recombines TRBV5-4 with TRBJ2-2; TRBD1 agrees at 7 bases. The germline gives CDR1 SGHNT, CDR2 YYREEE (reference sequence). This CDR3 is 15 amino acids long. V gave up 0 bases and J gave up 7 bases; unmatched junction bases: 6. The CDR3 here is CASSLARGNSGELFF. The CDR3 DNA reads as TGTGCCAGCAGCTTGGCCAGGGGGAATAGCGGGGAGCTGTTTTTT.

This clone occurred once. The chain couples TRBV5-5 to TRBJ1-3; possible D gene TRBD1, 6 bases. The germline V and J ends were trimmed by 4 bases and 1 base, with 12 bases remaining between them. Germline V gene sequence: CDR1 SGHKS, CDR2 YYEKEE (reference sequence). This CDR3 is 15 amino acids long. The CDR3 reads CASSSRTVSGNTIYF. In nucleotides, the CDR3 is TGTGCCAGCAGCAGCCGGACAGTATCTGGAAACACCATATATTTT. Full variable domain (outside the CDR3, taken from reference TRBV5-5 and TRBJ1-3): DAGVTQSPTHLIKTRGQQVTLRCSPISGHKSVSWYQQVLGQGPQFIFQYYEKEERGRGNFPDRFSARQFPNYSSELNVNALLLGDSALYLCASSSRTVSGNTIYFGEGSWLTVV.

This clone was seen once. The genes are TRBV5-1 and TRBJ2-5, with TRBD2 matching over 9 bases. The junction had 10 bases not matched to a gene; V was cut back by 2 bases and J by 5 bases. Per the germline V gene, CDR1 is SGHRS and CDR2 is YFSETQ. The CDR3 is 16 residues long. The CDR3 here is CASSLGGGAFHETQYF. CDR3 nucleotide sequence: TGCGCCAGCAGCTTAGGCGGGGGGGCCTTCCACGAGACCCAGTACTTC.

The chain employs TRBV5-1 and TRBJ1-2; D not resolved. The V gene's germline CDR1 is SGHRS and CDR2 YFSETQ. V lost 0 bases and J lost 4, with 10 bases in between. The CDR3 has 14 amino acids. CDR3 DNA: TGCGCCAGCAGCTTGGATGGAGGGCGCTATGGCTACACCTTC. Residues: CASSLDGGRYGYTF.

The CDR3 loop reads CASSEWADTISYEQYF. As DNA, the CDR3 is TGTGCCAGCAGTGAGTGGGCGGACACAATTTCCTACGAGCAGTACTTC. The V and J genes are TRBV2 and TRBJ2-7, with D possibly being TRBD1 (5 bases). This CDR3 comprises 16 residues. V dropped 3 bases and J dropped 1 base, with 16 bases sitting between them. CDR1 and CDR2 (germline): SNHLY, FYNNEI.

This clone was seen a handful of times. The gene calls are TRBV4-1 and TRBJ2-7, with 7 bases lining up with TRBD1. The CDR3 length is 13 residues. Trimming at V came to 4 bases and at J to 5 bases, leaving 5 bases not matched to a gene. Germline loops: CDR1 MGHRA, CDR2 YSYEKL. CDR3 coding DNA: TGCGCCAGCAGCCCGGGACAGCTCAACGAGCAGTACTTC. It yields the protein CASSPGQLNEQYF.

This clone was observed a handful of times. Other DNA sequences in this sample translate to the same CDR3. The chain recombines TRBV7-8 with TRBJ2-7; D possibly corresponds to TRBD2 (6 bases). Germline V gene lookup returns CDR1 SGHVS and CDR2 FQNEAQ. This CDR3 comprises 11 residues. V dropped 5 bases and J dropped 6 bases, with 8 bases sitting between them. In nucleotides, the CDR3 is TGTGCCAGCAGCCCCGGGGGCGAGCAGTACTTC. Its translation is CASSPGGEQYF.

The gene calls are TRBV3-1 (or the pseudogene TRBV3-2) and TRBJ2-1, with TRBD2 matching over 7 bases. The CDR3 is 17 amino acids. Germline V gene sequence: CDR1 LGHDT, CDR2 YNNKEL (reference sequence). J lost 4 bases, V lost 3 bases, and 12 bases had no gene match. Here the CDR3 reads CASSQKRWEGGYNEQFF. Written as DNA, the CDR3 is TGTGCCAGCAGCCAGAAAAGGTGGGAGGGAGGGTACAATGAGCAGTTCTTC.

This clone was seen a handful of times. This rearrangement joins TRBV10-3 to TRBJ2-7; 9 positions agree with TRBD1. The CDR3 runs to 13 residues. Germline CDR1 reads ENHRY; CDR2 reads SYGVKD. Trimming took 7 bases from V and 3 from J; bases not matched to a gene: 4. CDR3 nucleotide sequence: TGTGCCATCAACCAGGGACAGGGCTACGAGCAGTACTTC. Its protein product is CAINQGQGYEQYF.

The chain joins TRBV5-1 to TRBJ2-3, with 11 bases identical to TRBD2. The germline CDR1 and CDR2 sequences are SGHRS and YFSETQ. This CDR3 comprises 14 residues. The V segment lost 5 bases and the J segment 4 bases; nucleotides outside the gene matches: 3. CDR3: CASRSSGGSDTQYF. CDR3 DNA: TGCGCCAGCAGATCTAGCGGGGGGTCAGATACGCAGTATTTT. The whole variable domain, remainder taken from reference TRBV5-1 and TRBJ2-3, is KAGVTQTPRYLIKTRGQQVTLSCSPISGHRSVSWYQQTPGQGLQFLFEYFSETQRNKGNFPGRFSGRQFSNSRSEMNVSTLELGDSALYLCASRSSGGSDTQYFGPGTRLTVL.